These T cell receptor beta chains were read from a single sample in a study of blood T cell repertoires in COVID-19. Some clones are missing from TCRdb's copy, which holds only in-frame ones; the method was immunoSEQ multiplex PCR. The sample shows more than 140,000 clones, more than 65% of them seen only once. Input material: peripheral blood. The receptors come from a woman aged 50 to 60 in a cohort sampled during active or convalescent COVID-19. Both conserved end residues are trimmed from each CDR3. Each record gives: V gene, CDR3 protein.

TRBV6-1 | ASSERAGDTGELF
TRBV7-2 | ASSPWASGGADTQY
TRBV18 | ASSPEFQGTEAF
TRBV9 | ASSVVGTSGVEQY
TRBV28 | ASSLGGGTEAF
TRBV27 | ASSRDRGHEQF
TRBV30 | AWSSTGGNQPQH
TRBV27 | ATRSSGGRLNSPLH
TRBV4-1 | ASSRQREPLPGAFGYT
TRBV3-1/TRBV3-2 | ASSQDRGTEAF
TRBV6-6 | ASSSHGTGTYEQY